These T cell receptor beta chains were read from a single sample in a study of blood T cell repertoires in COVID-19. The repertoire was sequenced with immunoSEQ multiplex PCR; TCRdb's copy has only in-frame clones and lacks some. The sample has more than 65,000 clones, about 80% seen once. The sequencing sample was made of peripheral blood. The receptors were sampled from a man under 40 with COVID-19, enrolled during active disease. CDR3s include the opening cysteine and the closing phenylalanine or tryptophan. D genes are given only for firm matches. The size entry is marked missing in some rows and otherwise reads once, few, many or a size class.

>TRBJ1-5|TRBV24-1|.|.
TGTGCCACCAGGGCGGACCGACAGAGCAATCAGCCCCAGCATTTT
CATRADRQSNQPQHF
>TRBJ1-6|TRBV9|.|TRBD1
TGTGCCAGCAGCCCTGGATCAGGGGGTAATTCACCCCTCCACTTT
CASSPGSGGNSPLHF
>TRBJ2-1|TRBV5-5|.|.
TGTGCCAGCAGCTTAAGAGAAGCCCAATACAATGAGCAGTTCTTC
CASSLREAQYNEQFF
>TRBJ1-2|TRBV25-1|.|.
TGTGCCAGCAGTGAAAGAGCTACTAACTATGGCTACACCTTC
CASSERATNYGYTF
>TRBJ1-1|TRBV28|.|.
TGTGCCAGCAGCCCCACGGCGGGGGCCACTGAAGCTTTCTTT
CASSPTAGATEAFF
>TRBJ1-2|TRBV19|.|.
TGTGCCAGTAGTAGCCAGGGAAGCAACTATGGCTACACCTTC
CASSSQGSNYGYTF
>TRBJ1-5|TRBV30|.|.
TGTGCCTGGAGTGGAGACAATCAGCCCCAGCATTTT
CAWSGDNQPQHF
>TRBJ1-5|TRBV19|few|TRBD1
TGTGCCAGTAGTGCCGGACAGGGACTGACATATAGCAATCAGCCCCAGCATTTT
CASSAGQGLTYSNQPQHF
>TRBJ1-5|TRBV27|.|TRBD1
TGTGCCAGCAGTTTAAGAGGGGGCGATGTAGGCAATCAGCCCCAGCATTTT
CASSLRGGDVGNQPQHF
>TRBJ2-1|TRBV27|.|.
TGTGCCAGCAGGGGATTATGGGGGCCAAATGAGCAGTTCTTC
CASRGLWGPNEQFF
>TRBJ2-1|TRBV24-1|.|TRBD1
TGTGCCACCAGTGATTTAAAAGGGTGGGACAGGGATATTAATGAGCAGTTCTTC
CATSDLKGWDRDINEQFF
>TRBJ1-3|TRBV5-1|.|.
TGCGCCAGCAGCGAGGACAGTGCTGGAAACACCATATATTTT
CASSEDSAGNTIYF
>TRBJ2-5|TRBV11-2|.|TRBD2
TGTGCCAGCAGCCCGACTAGCGGGGTACAAGAGACCCAGTACTTC
CASSPTSGVQETQYF
>TRBJ1-1|TRBV3-1/TRBV3-2|once|.
TGTGCCAGCAGCCAAGGGCGGAGCAACACTGAAGCTTTCTTT
CASSQGRSNTEAFF
>TRBJ1-3|TRBV6-6|.|TRBD1
TGTGCCAGCAGTCAGACAGGGAGAGGAAACACCATATATTTT
CASSQTGRGNTIYF
>TRBJ2-3|TRBV28|.|TRBD2
TGTGCCAGCAGTTTAGGGGTTCGGCTAGCGGGAGAGGGAGATACGCAGTATTTT
CASSLGVRLAGEGDTQYF
>TRBJ2-3|TRBV5-4|.|.
TGTGCCAGCAGCTTGGTTTACACAGATACGCAGTATTTT
CASSLVYTDTQYF
>TRBJ2-7|TRBV3-1/TRBV3-2|.|TRBD1
TGTGCCAGCAGCCGAGGTCTCAGGCACCGGGACAGGTTATTACACGAGCAGTACTTC
CASSRGLRHRDRLLHEQYF
>TRBJ2-1|TRBV20-1|.|.
TGCAGTGCCGCACAATACAATGAGCAGTTCTTC
CSAAQYNEQFF
>TRBJ2-5|TRBV5-4|.|.
TGTGCCAGCAGCTTGGGAGCTCAGCGCGGCCAAGAGACCCAGTACTTC
CASSLGAQRGQETQYF
>TRBJ1-1|TRBV7-9|.|TRBD1
TGTGCCAGCAGCTTAGTTAGAGGGGGCGGTCTCCAGAACACTGAAGCTTTCTTT
CASSLVRGGGLQNTEAFF
>TRBJ2-2|TRBV19|.|.
TGTGCCAGTAGTAGGGACTCCGGGGTCGCCGGGGAGCTGTTTTTT
CASSRDSGVAGELFF
>TRBJ1-1|TRBV18|.|.
TGTGCCAGCTCACGAATGCCGGGACTCCCGAACACTGAAGCTTTCTTT
CASSRMPGLPNTEAFF